A single sample is the source of the 20 T cell receptor beta chains below, sequenced in a study of T cells after yellow fever vaccination. One entry per CDR3 protein results from TCRdb running MiXCR on the 5' RACE reads. The data show more than 120,000 distinct CDR3 sequences, approximately 7.7% seen once. Sequencing used CD4+ T cells sorted from PBMCs, obtained 5 days after the yellow fever booster vaccination. The receptors originated from a man aged 25-40 years who received the YFV17D yellow fever vaccine.

In its sample, this clonotype was seen a few times. This chain joins TRBV18 and TRBJ2-3, with no clear D. The CDR3 loop spans 15 amino acids. Germline V lookup: CDR1 KGHSH, CDR2 LQKENI. V was clipped by 3 bases and J by 0 bases, with 10 bases between them. The CDR3 region has the DNA TGTGCCAGCTCACCGAAGTCCTCTAGCACAGATACGCAGTATTTT. Protein: CASSPKSSSTDTQYF. Full variable domain (missing parts from reference TRBV18 and TRBJ2-3): NAGVMQNPRHLVRRRGQEARLRCSPMKGHSHVYWYRQLPEEGLKFMVYLQKENIIDESGMPKERFSAEFPKEGPSILRIQQVVRGDSAAYFCASSPKSSSTDTQYFGPGTRLTVL.

This clonotype was observed many times. The CDR3 region is CASSYADRASLKPQHF. CDR3 sequence (DNA): TGTGCCAGCAGCTATGCGGACAGGGCGTCCCTTAAGCCCCAGCATTTT. The chain couples TRBV6-2 or TRBV6-3 to TRBJ1-5; 8 bases match TRBD1. Germline loops: CDR1 MNHEY, CDR2 SVGEGT. Unmatched junction bases numbered 15, after V lost 6 bases and J lost 8 bases. The CDR3 runs 16 residues.

In this sample, this clonotype turned up many times. This rearrangement joins TRBV18 to TRBJ2-5, with D perhaps TRBD2 (5 bases). Germline V gene sequence: CDR1 KGHSH, CDR2 LQKENI. V lost 2 bases and J 7 bases, leaving 17 bases between the germline ends. This CDR3 has 15 residues. CDR3 coding DNA: TGTGCCAGCTCACCAAGCAGCTCCCCGGGGTGGACCCAGTACTTC. Translation gives CASSPSSSPGWTQYF.

Many counts were recorded for this clonotype. The rearrangement links TRBV12-3 or TRBV12-4 to TRBJ2-3; D possibly corresponds to TRBD2 (5 bases). V gave up 7 bases and J gave up 0 bases, with 20 bases separating them. The CDR3 is made up of 17 amino acids. CDR3 nucleotides: TGTGCCAGCACCCCCGGAGCGGACTTATCTAGCACAGATACGCAGTATTTT. It yields the protein CASTPGADLSSTDTQYF.

A word on this clonotype: A much more abundant neighbour one base away suggests this may be a read error. The CDR3 protein is CASSLPLLYEQYF. Here the CDR3 DNA reads TGTGCCAGCAGCTTGCCCCTTCTCTACGAGCAGTACTTC. The chain joins TRBV5-6 to TRBJ2-7; D not certain. Germline loops: CDR1 SGHDT, CDR2 YYEEEE. Trimming took off 1 base at V and 3 bases at J, with 8 bases between the two ends. This CDR3 contains 13 residues.

This clonotype has at least ten counts. The rearrangement uses TRBV6-5 and TRBJ2-3, with 10 bases aligning to TRBD2. Germline-derived CDR1 and CDR2 are MNHEY and SVGAGI. This CDR3 is built from 15 residues. V dropped 3 bases and J dropped 7; count of bases not matched to a gene: 7. The CDR3 sequence is CASSYQAGGPYTQYF. CDR3 DNA: TGTGCCAGCAGTTATCAAGCGGGAGGGCCATATACGCAGTATTTT.

At least ten counts were recorded for this clonotype. V is TRBV7-2 and J is TRBJ2-7; 13 bases agree with TRBD2. The CDR3 loop spans 15 amino acids. Germline V CDR1 and CDR2: SGHTA, FQGNSA. V shed 1 base and J 4 bases; nucleotides not matched to a gene: 1. The CDR3 protein is CASSLELAGGYEQYF. CDR3 bases: TGTGCCAGCAGCTTAGAACTAGCGGGAGGGTACGAGCAGTACTTC.

The table lists this clonotype with many counts. The chain is built from TRBV12-3 or TRBV12-4 and TRBJ1-1, with D hard to call. The CDR3 runs 13 residues. The V end lost 6 bases, the J end lost 3 bases, and 11 bases lay between the germline ends. CDR3 coding DNA: TGTGCCAGCAGCCGACATGGGGACACTGAAGCTTTCTTT. This translates into CASSRHGDTEAFF.

This clonotype has a count of ten or more. V is TRBV24-1 and J is TRBJ2-2; D not resolved. The CDR3 loop spans 12 amino acids. The V end was cut by 7 bases, the J end by 4 bases, with 6 bases between. CDR1 is KGHDR, CDR2 SFDVKD, per germline. This CDR3 reads CATRYSTGELFF. Here the CDR3 DNA reads TGTGCCACCAGATACAGCACCGGGGAGCTGTTTTTT.

There are many counts of this clonotype. The CDR3 DNA sequence: TGTGCCAGCAGCCGCTCTTCCGGGGGCGATGAGCAGTTCTTC. It translates to CASSRSSGGDEQFF. V gene TRBV4-2 combines with J gene TRBJ2-1; D assignment may be TRBD1 or TRBD2 (6 bases each). The ends were cut back, 4 bases at V and 8 bases at J, with 15 bases in the middle. CDR1 and CDR2 from the germline V gene are LGHNA and YNFKEQ. The CDR3 runs to 14 residues.

This clonotype was picked up many times. The chain links TRBV12-3 or TRBV12-4 to TRBJ2-1; TRBD1 or TRBD2 may be the D gene (5 bases each). Trimming shortened V by 7 bases and J by 6 bases, and 19 bases separated the two germline ends. The CDR3 spans 15 residues. CDR3 residues: CASTPGGEMGNEQFF. The CDR3 DNA reads as TGTGCCAGCACCCCTGGGGGAGAGATGGGCAATGAGCAGTTCTTC.

This clonotype was counted many times. CDR3 loop: CASRRSPNTEAFF. The CDR3 nucleotides are TGTGCCAGCAGGAGGAGCCCCAACACTGAAGCTTTCTTT. The chain couples TRBV27 to TRBJ1-1; no definite D call. Trimming took 6 bases from V and 2 from J, leaving 10 bases between them. The germline gives CDR1 MNHEY, CDR2 SMNVEV (reference sequence). This CDR3 spans 13 amino acids.

The table lists this clonotype with a few counts. The V call is TRBV27, the J call TRBJ2-6; D unresolved. V was trimmed by 2 bases and J by 0 bases, leaving 5 bases between them. Germline assignment: CDR1 MNHEY and CDR2 SMNVEV (reference sequence). The CDR3 consists of 15 residues. DNA of the CDR3: TGTGCCAGCAGTTTACAAAACTCTGGGGCCAACGTCCTGACTTTC. Amino acid sequence: CASSLQNSGANVLTF. The whole variable domain, filled in from reference TRBV27 and TRBJ2-6, reads EAQVTQNPRYLITVTGKKLTVTCSQNMNHEYMSWYRQDPGLGLRQIYYSMNVEVTDKGDVPEGYKVSRKEKRNFPLILESPSPNQTSLYFCASSLQNSGANVLTFGAGSRLTVL.

The gene calls are TRBV11-3 and TRBJ2-1, with no clear D. V was pared by 5 bases and J by 7 bases, with 12 bases between. The CDR3 has 13 residues. Per the germline V gene, CDR1 is SGHNT and CDR2 is YENEEA. In DNA form, the CDR3 reads TGTGCCAGCAGCGAAAATACGGGTAATGAGCAGTTCTTC. This translates into CASSENTGNEQFF.

This clonotype has at least ten counts. The germline gene is not matched at one end of the junction; a read error may be the cause. The chain links TRBV9 to TRBJ2-2; perhaps TRBD1 as D (6 bases). Germline V lookup: CDR1 SGDLS, CDR2 YYNGEE. CDR3 length: 17 amino acids. The CDR3 region is CASSVVGGIGDTRELFF. The DNA for the CDR3 is TGTGCCAGCAGCGTAGTTGGCGGCATAGGGGACACCAGGGAGCTGTTTTTT.

This clonotype was counted at least ten times. The chain uses TRBV20-1 and TRBJ2-6; perhaps TRBD1 as D (6 bases). CDR1 is DFQATT, CDR2 SNEGSKA, per germline (reference sequence). V was pared by 6 bases and J by 0 bases, with 9 bases between. The CDR3 runs 14 residues. The CDR3 DNA reads TGCAGTGCGAGCAGGGGCTCTGGGGCCAACGTCCTGACTTTC. Its translation: CSASRGSGANVLTF.

This clonotype was recorded at least ten times. V usage is TRBV4-3 and J usage is TRBJ2-3; 15 bases fit TRBD2. Trimming at V came to 4 bases and at J to 3 bases, leaving 8 bases not matched to a gene. Looked up from germline, CDR1 is LGHNA and CDR2 is YSLEER. The CDR3 loop spans 18 amino acids. This CDR3 is CASSLRTSGRGSTDTQYF. In DNA form, the CDR3 reads TGCGCCAGCAGCCTCCGGACTAGCGGGAGGGGATCGACAGATACGCAGTATTTT.

Many counts were recorded for this clonotype. One junction end disagrees with the germline gene, perhaps due to a read error. The V gene is TRBV5-1, the J gene TRBJ2-1, with TRBD2 identical over 9 bases. The germline gives CDR1 SGHRS, CDR2 YFSETQ. This CDR3 has 17 amino acids. CDR3 sequence reads: CASSFPAGGSSHNEQFF. DNA for the CDR3: TGCGCCAGCAGCTTTCCAGCGGGAGGATCCTCCCACAATGAGCAGTTCTTC. The full variable domain, rest sourced from reference TRBV5-1 and TRBJ2-1, is KAGVTQTPRYLIKTRGQQVTLSCSPISGHRSVSWYQQTPGQGLQFLFEYFSETQRNKGNFPGRFSGRQFSNSRSEMNVSTLELGDSALYLCASSFPAGGSSHNEQFFGPGTRLTVL.

This clonotype showed up many times. The chain has TRBV6-2 or TRBV6-3 and TRBJ2-5; D could derive from TRBD1 or TRBD2 (5 bases each). V lost 4 bases to trimming and J lost 5 bases, with 20 bases between them. Germline values: CDR1 MNHEY, CDR2 SVGEGT. This CDR3 is built from 16 residues. In DNA, the CDR3 is TGTGCCAGCAGTTCCCATCGATCCCGGGGCTTGGAGACCCAGTACTTC. Encoded protein: CASSSHRSRGLETQYF.

Many counts were recorded for this clonotype. The chain carries TRBV20-1 and TRBJ2-5; D unclear. Per the germline V gene, CDR1 is DFQATT and CDR2 is SNEGSKA (reference sequence). V was clipped by 8 bases and J by 5 bases, with 15 bases between them. This CDR3 region has 12 residues. CDR3 sequence: CSYDTTSETQYF. The CDR3, as DNA: TGCAGTTATGATACAACTTCGGAGACCCAGTACTTC.